This T cell receptor (beta chain) derives from a study of T cell changes during pregnancy in multiple sclerosis. This CDR3 has 17 residues. Trimming cost V 3 bases and J 5 bases, with 23 bases left between them. Germline V CDR1 and CDR2: SGDLS, YYNGEE. The table came from immunoSEQ multiplex PCR; TCRdb's copy has only in-frame clones and leaves some out. The profile shows around 120,000 clones, just over 90% of them singletons. The specimen comprised peripheral blood, sampled after pregnancy. The TCR originated in a female donor with multiple sclerosis, enrolled in a pregnancy study. This chain joins TRBV9 and TRBJ2-5; possibly TRBD2 for D (5 bases). The CDR3, as DNA: TGTGCCAGCAGCGCTAGTCCGGGATTCGTTGATTTGGAGACCCAGTACTTC. The encoded protein is CASSASPGFVDLETQYF.